This T cell receptor beta chain was documented in a study of blood T cell repertoires in COVID-19. Original processing methods: Quantification of nucleated cells was approximated via reference gene primer amplification. Sequenced by immunoSEQ multiplex PCR; TCRdb stores in-frame clones only, minus some. Clone size and V and J calls were adopted from that table, with D and trimming inferred from the DNA. The sample lists 110,000 to 150,000 clones, 84% seen once, with 5.5% in the top ten. The participants were between roughly 18 and 90 years old and came from under 25 US areas. The CDR3 runs 15 residues. V was clipped by 5 bases and J by 6 bases, with 14 bases between them. The germline V gene has CDR1 SGHTA and CDR2 FQGNSA.

This TCR derives from a middle-aged man with acute COVID-19. V is TRBV7-2 and J is TRBJ1-6, with D possibly being TRBD1 (6 bases). Sequencing was performed on PBMCs or T cells enriched from blood (not recorded which). The CDR3 sequence: CASSPGTTTNSPLHF. CDR3 bases: TGTGCCAGCAGCCCCGGGACAACGACTAATTCACCCCTCCACTTT.